The 8 T cell receptor beta chains given below trace back to one sample, sequenced in a study of blood T cell repertoires in COVID-19. The table came from immunoSEQ multiplex PCR; TCRdb's copy has only in-frame clones and leaves some out. The sample records over 350,000 clones, roughly 91% being singletons. Sequenced: PBMCs or T cells enriched from blood (not recorded which). These receptors were obtained from a woman under 30 who had recovered from COVID-19.

This chain links TRBV29-1 with TRBJ1-2; 8 bases map to TRBD1. This CDR3 contains 13 residues. V lost 3 bases, J lost 2 bases, and 2 bases stayed unmatched. The V gene's germline CDR1 is SQVTM and CDR2 ANQGSEA. The CDR3 DNA is TGCAGCGTTGATGGGACAGGCAACTATGGCTACACCTTC. This gives the protein CSVDGTGNYGYTF. Filled out from reference TRBV29-1 and TRBJ1-2, the complete variable domain reads SAVISQKPSRDICQRGTSLTIQCQVDSQVTMMFWYRQQPGQSLTLIATANQGSEATYESGFVIDKFPISRPNLTFSTLTVSNMSPEDSSIYLCSVDGTGNYGYTFGSGTRLTVV.

The chain joins TRBV5-1 to TRBJ1-4, with 10 bases identical to TRBD1. Unmatched junction bases numbered 11, after V lost 2 bases and J lost 10 bases. CDR1 SGHRS and CDR2 YFSETQ come from the germline V gene. The CDR3 extends over 16 amino acids. CDR3: CASSLVIGQGDGKLFF. The CDR3 DNA reads as TGCGCCAGCAGCTTAGTAATCGGACAGGGGGACGGAAAACTGTTTTTT. The full variable domain, rest sourced from reference TRBV5-1 and TRBJ1-4, is KAGVTQTPRYLIKTRGQQVTLSCSPISGHRSVSWYQQTPGQGLQFLFEYFSETQRNKGNFPGRFSGRQFSNSRSEMNVSTLELGDSALYLCASSLVIGQGDGKLFFGSGTQLSVL.

This rearrangement joins TRBV2 to TRBJ2-1; 7 bases line up with TRBD1. V shed 6 bases and J 7 bases; nucleotides not matched to a gene: 6. Germline loops: CDR1 SNHLY, CDR2 FYNNEI. The CDR3 totals 13 residues. The CDR3 DNA follows: TGTGCCAGCAGGCTGGACAGGACAAATGAGCAGTTCTTC. Its translation: CASRLDRTNEQFF.

This chain uses TRBV30 with TRBJ1-2, with D hard to call. V lost 4 bases, J lost 5 bases, and 11 bases lay in between. The germline V gene has CDR1 GTSNPN and CDR2 SVGIG (reference sequence). The CDR3 runs to 12 residues. The CDR3, as DNA: TGTGCCTGGAAGGCGGGAGAGTATGGCTACACCTTC. Amino acids: CAWKAGEYGYTF.

This clone was counted once. The J gene is TRBJ1-4, the V gene TRBV4-3, with a possible D match to TRBD1 (5 bases). V gave up 0 bases and J gave up 12 bases, with 20 bases separating them. The CDR3 runs to 16 residues. In germline, CDR1 is LGHNA, CDR2 YSLEER. CDR3 region: CASSQDHGDFQIELFF. The CDR3 coding sequence is TGCGCCAGCAGCCAAGATCACGGGGACTTCCAAATAGAACTGTTTTTT.

The J gene is TRBJ2-7, the V gene TRBV4-1; perhaps TRBD2 as D (5 bases). Per the germline V gene, CDR1 is MGHRA and CDR2 is YSYEKL. Trimming took 4 bases from V and 5 from J, leaving 15 bases between them. CDR3 length equals 14 residues. CDR3 in amino acids: CASSPSGIEDEQYF. Written as DNA, the CDR3 is TGCGCCAGCAGCCCATCGGGGATAGAGGACGAGCAGTACTTC.

The chain carries TRBV9 and TRBJ1-1, with TRBD1 identical over 7 bases. The CDR3 sequence is 13 residues long. Germline trimming cut 2 bases from V and 8 bases from J; bases unmatched to any gene: 6. Germline V gene data show CDR1 as SGDLS and CDR2 as YYNGEE. The CDR3: CASSVTTGREAFF. The CDR3 nucleotides read TGTGCCAGCAGCGTCACGACAGGGAGGGAAGCTTTCTTT.

The gene calls are TRBV5-5 and TRBJ2-7; 7 bases are shared with TRBD2. The CDR3 covers 14 residues. V trimming: 0 bases; J trimming: 7 bases; junction bases outside the gene matches: 7. In germline, CDR1 is SGHKS, CDR2 YYEKEE (reference sequence). This CDR3 reads CASSLVGGAWEQYF. CDR3 bases: TGTGCCAGCAGCTTGGTGGGAGGGGCCTGGGAGCAGTACTTC.